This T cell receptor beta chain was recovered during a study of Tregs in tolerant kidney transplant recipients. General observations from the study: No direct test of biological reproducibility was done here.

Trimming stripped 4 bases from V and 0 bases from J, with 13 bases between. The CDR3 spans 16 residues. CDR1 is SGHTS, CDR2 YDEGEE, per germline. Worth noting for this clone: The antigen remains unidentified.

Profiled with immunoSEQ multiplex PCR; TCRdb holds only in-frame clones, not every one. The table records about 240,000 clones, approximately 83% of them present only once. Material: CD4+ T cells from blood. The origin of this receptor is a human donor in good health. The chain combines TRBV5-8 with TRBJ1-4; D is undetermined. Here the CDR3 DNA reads TGTGCCAGCAGCACATGGTTCACGGCAACTAATGAAAAACTGTTTTTT. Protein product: CASSTWFTATNEKLFF.